What follows are 8 T cell receptor beta chains derived from one specimen sequenced in a study of Ad26.COV2.S vaccination and SARS-CoV-2 variants. Treatment meaning: roughly 18 received Ad26.COV2.S at low or high dose, single or two shots; roughly five received placebo; per-sample allocation not given. Material that was analyzed had been drawn on day 63 after the first vaccine or placebo injection. The table came from immunoSEQ multiplex PCR; TCRdb's copy has only in-frame clones and leaves some out. The sample comprises some 390,000 clones, 89% of which are singletons, and 1.9% rests with the top ten. The sample here was peripheral blood, taken in a trial of Ad26.COV2.S vaccine versus placebo. The receptors come from a person aged 18-65 years who received the Ad26.COV2.S COVID-19 vaccine or a placebo.

The chain joins TRBV7-9 to TRBJ2-1; 10 bases match TRBD2. The CDR3 has 16 amino acids. Germline V lookup: CDR1 SEHNR, CDR2 FQNEAQ (reference sequence). V was pared by 0 bases and J by 7 bases, with 6 bases of the junction left unmatched. The CDR3 DNA sequence: TGTGCCAGCAGCTTAGCGAATAGCGGGAGGCGGAATGAGCAGTTCTTC. It specifies CASSLANSGRRNEQFF.

The chain has TRBV6-5 and TRBJ2-5; D is perhaps TRBD1 or TRBD2 (7 bases each). Trimming took 4 bases from V and 4 from J, leaving 13 bases between them. Looked up from germline, CDR1 is MNHEY and CDR2 is SVGAGI. This CDR3 contains 14 residues. CDR3 loop: CASSFTGEGETQYF. The DNA for the CDR3 is TGTGCCAGCAGTTTCACAGGGGAGGGAGAGACCCAGTACTTC.

V gene TRBV7-2 combines with J gene TRBJ1-6; D gene ambiguous. The CDR3 totals 14 residues. V shed 1 base and J shed 6 bases, with 7 bases lying between them. Germline lookup yields CDR1 SGHTA and CDR2 FQGNSA. The CDR3, as DNA: TGTGCCAGCAGCTTAGGGCAGGTTAATTCACCCCTCCACTTT. It specifies CASSLGQVNSPLHF.

This sequence joins TRBV15 and TRBJ2-1; 8 nucleotides match TRBD1. Germline-derived CDR1 and CDR2 are LNHNV and YYDKDF (reference sequence). This CDR3 region has 15 residues. V dropped 0 bases and J dropped 6; count of bases not matched to a gene: 4. For the CDR3, the DNA is TGTGCCACCAGCAGAGATCGACAGGGGCTCAATGAGCAGTTCTTC. The encoded protein is CATSRDRQGLNEQFF.

The rearrangement links TRBV14 to TRBJ2-1, with TRBD1 as a possible D gene (5 bases). This CDR3 is built from 12 residues. The V gene's germline CDR1 is SGHDN and CDR2 FVKESK. V lost 5 bases to trimming and J lost 6 bases, with 8 bases between them. The CDR3, as DNA: TGTGCCAGCAGCGTCCAGGGCAATGAGCAGTTCTTC. Residues: CASSVQGNEQFF.

The chain links TRBV5-4 to TRBJ1-2; maybe TRBD1 (5 bases). CDR3 length equals 13 residues. Germline V gene sequence: CDR1 SGHNT, CDR2 YYREEE (reference sequence). The V and J ends lost 4 bases and 4 bases respectively, with 11 bases between them. The CDR3 region has the DNA TGTGCCAGCAGCGGGGACTCCTTCTATGGCTACACCTTC. As protein: CASSGDSFYGYTF.

This chain connects TRBV4-1 to TRBJ2-5, with D perhaps TRBD2 (6 bases). The CDR3 totals 15 residues. V dropped 3 bases and J dropped 4 bases, with 15 bases sitting between them. Per the germline V gene, CDR1 is MGHRA and CDR2 is YSYEKL. This CDR3 reads CASSHPGRGAETQYF. The CDR3 DNA reads TGCGCCAGCAGCCACCCGGGCCGCGGGGCAGAGACCCAGTACTTC.

The V call is TRBV18, the J call TRBJ1-1; 8 bases line up with TRBD1. The CDR3 has 18 residues. The V gene end was trimmed by 1 base and the J gene end by 6 bases; junction bases not matched to a gene: 16. Germline V gene sequence: CDR1 KGHSH, CDR2 LQKENI. As DNA, the CDR3 is TGTGCCAGCTCACCACGGTCGTTGGACAGGGCCCTCTCCGCTGAAGCTTTCTTT. This encodes CASSPRSLDRALSAEAFF.